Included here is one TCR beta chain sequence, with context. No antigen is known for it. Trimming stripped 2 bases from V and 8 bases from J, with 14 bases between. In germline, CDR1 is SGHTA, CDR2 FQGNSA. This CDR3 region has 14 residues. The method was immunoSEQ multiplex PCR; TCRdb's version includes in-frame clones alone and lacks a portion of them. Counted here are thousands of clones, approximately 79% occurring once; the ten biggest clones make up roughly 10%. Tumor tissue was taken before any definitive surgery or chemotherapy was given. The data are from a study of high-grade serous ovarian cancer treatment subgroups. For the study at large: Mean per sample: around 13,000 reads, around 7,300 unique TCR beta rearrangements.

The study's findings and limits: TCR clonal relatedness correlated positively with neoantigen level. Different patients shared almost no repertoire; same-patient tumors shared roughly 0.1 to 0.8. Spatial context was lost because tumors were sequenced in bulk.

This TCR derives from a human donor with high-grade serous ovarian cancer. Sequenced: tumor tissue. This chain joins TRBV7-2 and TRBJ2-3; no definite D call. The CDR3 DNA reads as TGTGCCAGCAGCTTAAATGTCAGGTTAGGTACGCAGTATTTT. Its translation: CASSLNVRLGTQYF.